This T cell receptor beta chain was captured in a study of T cell repertoires in cytomegalovirus infection. Study-level information: Recently identified HLA-C-restricted CMV epitopes and well-studied HLA-B-restricted CMV epitopes were used by the study. In public TCR beta signatures, there were indications of both CMV infection and matching HLA type. Findings and caveats of the study: People with CMV and the relevant HLA were identified by cumulative public TCR beta family frequency. HLA-C-restricted CMV-specific TCR beta clonotypes were dominant in the ex vivo response.

This clonotype has more than one count but fewer than ten. What it binds is unknown. TCRdb reprocessed the reads with MiXCR, giving one entry per CDR3 protein. The table lists roughly 990,000 distinct CDR3 sequences, around a third of them singletons. The V end was cut by 10 bases, the J end by 8 bases, with 20 bases between. The CDR3 is 14 residues long. Germline V CDR1 and CDR2: KGHDR, SFDVKD. The chain links TRBV24-1 to TRBJ2-1; D might be TRBD2 (5 bases). The receptor was derived from a human donor in good health (CMV status not recorded). Some clones in this sample may be carry-over from other donors' samples. The sample in question was cultured CD8+ T cells from PBMCs, obtained from culture after CMV antigen stimulation. CDR3 residues: CATAGNYGVHEQFF. CDR3 DNA sequence: TGTGCCACAGCCGGGAACTATGGGGTTCATGAGCAGTTCTTC.